This passage covers 26 T cell receptor beta chains from one sample sequenced in a study of blood T cell repertoires in COVID-19. Sequenced by immunoSEQ multiplex PCR; TCRdb stores in-frame clones only, minus some. The table has roughly 250,000 clones, 86% seen once. Source material: peripheral blood. The receptors were gathered from a woman aged 30 to 39 with COVID-19, enrolled during active disease.

V is TRBV27 and J is TRBJ1-2; TRBD1 might be the D (6 bases). Trimming took 0 bases from V and 6 from J, leaving 8 bases between them. The CDR3 runs 13 residues. Germline values: CDR1 MNHEY, CDR2 SMNVEV (reference sequence). CDR3 nucleotide sequence: TGTGCCAGCAGTTTATCACAGGGTCATGGCTACACCTTC. Its translation is CASSLSQGHGYTF.

This clone has only a few counts. The rearrangement joins TRBV10-3 to TRBJ2-7; 13 bases are a match to TRBD2. The CDR3 has 16 residues. Trimming at V came to 6 bases and at J to 0 bases, leaving 5 bases not matched to a gene. CDR1 is ENHRY and CDR2 is SYGVKD in the germline V gene. This CDR3 reads CAIRPTSGGTSYEQYF. The DNA of the CDR3 is TGTGCCATCAGACCGACTAGCGGGGGGACCTCCTACGAGCAGTACTTC.

The chain combines TRBV18 with TRBJ2-5; D possibly corresponds to TRBD2 (5 bases). Germline loops: CDR1 KGHSH, CDR2 LQKENI. This CDR3 has 13 amino acids. The germline V and J ends were trimmed by 5 bases and 5 bases, with 12 bases remaining between them. The CDR3 region has the DNA TGTGCCAGCTCAGGACTTAGCAGGGAGACCCAGTACTTC. Residues: CASSGLSRETQYF.

The rearrangement joins TRBV18 to TRBJ1-3; D is unresolved. The CDR3 sequence is 13 residues long. The ends were cut back, 3 bases at V and 4 bases at J, with 7 bases in the middle. In germline, CDR1 is KGHSH, CDR2 LQKENI. The CDR3 bases are TGTGCCAGCTCACCGCTAACGGGAAACACCATATATTTT. Residues: CASSPLTGNTIYF.

The chain couples TRBV13 to TRBJ2-7, with D perhaps TRBD2 (5 bases). V lost 1 base and J lost 5, with 15 bases in between. CDR3 length equals 15 residues. Germline V gives CDR1 PRHDT, CDR2 FYEKMQ (reference sequence). The CDR3 nucleotides are TGTGCCAGCAGCTTAGCCGGACCTTCGGGGAACGAGCAGTACTTC. It yields the protein CASSLAGPSGNEQYF.

The rearrangement joins TRBV30 to TRBJ2-1; TRBD2 matches 8 bases. Germline lookup yields CDR1 GTSNPN and CDR2 SVGIG (reference sequence). The CDR3 is made up of 13 amino acids. V lost 1 base, J lost 5 bases, and 1 base stayed unmatched. CDR3 coding DNA: TGTGCCTGGAGTGGCGGGGGGCACAATGAGCAGTTCTTC. This gives the protein CAWSGGGHNEQFF.

This sequence joins TRBV14 and TRBJ2-7; D is perhaps TRBD1 (7 bases). From germline, CDR1 is SGHDN and CDR2 FVKESK. V was shortened by 3 bases and J by 5 bases, with 14 bases between the two germline ends. The CDR3 covers 14 residues. The CDR3 protein is CASSHLPRGDEQYF. The CDR3 nucleotides read TGTGCCAGCAGCCATCTTCCCAGGGGGGACGAGCAGTACTTC.

This chain connects TRBV28 to TRBJ2-2; 7 bases line up with TRBD2. Losses at the gene ends were 5 bases for V and 1 base for J; bases not matched to a gene: 7. Germline-derived CDR1 and CDR2 are MDHEN and SYDVKM. This CDR3 comprises 16 residues. The CDR3 loop is CASSTSGMMNTGELFF. CDR3 DNA sequence: TGTGCCAGCAGTACCAGCGGGATGATGAACACCGGGGAGCTGTTTTTT. Drawing the rest from reference TRBV28 and TRBJ2-2, the complete variable domain is DVKVTQSSRYLVKRTGEKVFLECVQDMDHENMFWYRQDPGLGLRLIYFSYDVKMKEKGDIPEGYSVSREKKERFSLILESASTNQTSMYLCASSTSGMMNTGELFFGEGSRLTVL.

The rearrangement uses TRBV29-1 and TRBJ2-1; D is ambiguous. Trimming pared 7 bases from V and 10 bases from J, leaving 20 bases between. This CDR3 comprises 13 residues. Germline V CDR1 and CDR2: SQVTM, ANQGSEA. The chain's CDR3 is CSAIRISNGEQFF. Written as DNA, the CDR3 is TGCAGCGCCATCAGGATCTCCAACGGCGAGCAGTTCTTC.

Points on this clone: The same CDR3 is also encoded by other DNA sequences in this sample. The rearrangement links TRBV12-3 or TRBV12-4 to TRBJ1-1; D is uncertain. The CDR3 contains 12 residues. V was shortened by 6 bases and J by 4 bases, with 9 bases between the two germline ends. The CDR3 DNA follows: TGTGCCAGCAGCCCCCCAGGCACTGAAGCTTTCTTT. Translating it yields CASSPPGTEAFF.

A single count supports this clone. The chain uses TRBV10-1 and TRBJ2-3; 8 positions agree with TRBD2. Germline lookup yields CDR1 WNHNN and CDR2 SYGVQD (reference sequence). The CDR3 has 18 amino acids. V was clipped by 0 bases and J by 2 bases; unmatched bases: 10. CDR3 amino acids: CASSESRRTGGDTDTQYF. The CDR3 nucleotides are TGCGCCAGCAGTGAGTCCCGTCGGACCGGGGGGGACACAGATACGCAGTATTTT.

The V and J genes are TRBV3-1 (or the pseudogene TRBV3-2) and TRBJ2-7, with TRBD2 identical over 7 bases. CDR3 length: 17 residues. Germline V gives CDR1 LGHDT, CDR2 YNNKEL (reference sequence). Trimming cost V 5 bases and J 3 bases; bases outside gene matches: 16. CDR3 bases: TGTGCCAGCAGCGAAGCGGGATCCCACTCATATCACTACGAGCAGTACTTC. Protein: CASSEAGSHSYHYEQYF.

The CDR3 region has the DNA TGTGCCAGCAGCTTAGGACTCACGCGCACAGATACGCAGTATTTT. Translating it yields CASSLGLTRTDTQYF. This chain joins TRBV11-3 and TRBJ2-3; D unresolved. V was clipped by 1 base and J by 1 base, with 9 bases between them. From germline, CDR1 is SGHNT and CDR2 YENEEA. The CDR3 is 15 residues long.

The rearrangement uses TRBV21-1 and TRBJ2-7; TRBD1, the table's D call, was not compared with the DNA. TRBV21-1 is deemed a pseudogene. The CDR3 covers 16 residues. CDR3 bases: TGTGCCACGCCGGGACACTATAATCCCGCTTCCTACGAGCAGTACTTC. It translates to CATPGHYNPASYEQYF.

V is TRBV6-5 and J is TRBJ1-2; D is possibly TRBD1 (6 bases). Trimming stripped 6 bases from V and 7 bases from J, with 9 bases between. Germline V CDR1 and CDR2: MNHEY, SVGAGI. The CDR3 has 11 amino acids. CDR3 in DNA: TGTGCCAGCAGGCAAGGGGGTGGCTACACCTTC. Its protein is CASRQGGGYTF.

The genes are TRBV11-3 and TRBJ2-1; a weak D match, TRBD2 (6 bases). V gave up 5 bases and J gave up 0 bases, with 8 bases separating them. This CDR3 is built from 14 residues. Germline values: CDR1 SGHNT, CDR2 YENEEA. The CDR3 region is CASSKTSSYNEQFF. In DNA form, the CDR3 reads TGTGCCAGCAGCAAGACTAGCTCCTACAATGAGCAGTTCTTC.

For this clone: One junction end disagrees with the germline gene, perhaps due to a read error. This sequence joins TRBV7-9 and TRBJ2-7; 8 nucleotides agree with TRBD1. The CDR3 loop spans 16 amino acids. Looked up from germline, CDR1 is SEHNR and CDR2 is FQNEAQ (reference sequence). CDR3 protein: CASSSDLDRDSNEQYF. Written as DNA, the CDR3 is TGTGCCAGCAGCTCAGACCTGGACAGGGACTCCAACGAGCAGTACTTC.

This clone was detected once. This chain connects TRBV24-1 to TRBJ2-5; D possibly corresponds to TRBD2 (6 bases). The germline V gene encodes CDR1 KGHDR and CDR2 SFDVKD. Deletions cut 2 bases from V and 5 bases from J, with 14 bases between. There are 15 residues in the CDR3. Here the CDR3 reads CATSDYGGIEETQYF. As DNA, the CDR3 is TGTGCCACCAGTGATTACGGAGGGATCGAGGAGACCCAGTACTTC.

The V call is TRBV9, the J call TRBJ2-7, with D perhaps matching TRBD2 (6 bases). This CDR3 is 14 amino acids long. Looked up from germline, CDR1 is SGDLS and CDR2 is YYNGEE. The V gene lost 0 bases and the J gene lost 0 bases, with 7 bases spanning the gap. CDR3 DNA: TGTGCCAGCAGCGTAGGCGGGAACTCCTACGAGCAGTACTTC. It translates to CASSVGGNSYEQYF.

The chain carries TRBV30 and TRBJ2-3, with 9 positions matching TRBD2. The CDR3 runs 12 residues. The germline V gene has CDR1 GTSNPN and CDR2 SVGIG (reference sequence). Trimming cost V 1 base and J 8 bases; bases outside gene matches: 1. The DNA for the CDR3 is TGTGCCTGGAGTGCGACTAGCGGTACGCAGTATTTT. Translation gives CAWSATSGTQYF.

The chain joins TRBV4-1 to TRBJ2-3, with TRBD1 as a possible D gene (7 bases). Germline V gene lookup returns CDR1 MGHRA and CDR2 YSYEKL. This CDR3 has 17 amino acids. Trimming took off 1 base at V and 6 bases at J, with 20 bases between the two ends. For the CDR3, the DNA is TGCGCCAGCAGCCAAGCTGTTGGGGCAGGGGGGACGGATACGCAGTATTTT. Protein: CASSQAVGAGGTDTQYF.

This sequence joins TRBV27 and TRBJ2-5, with 7 bases matching TRBD1. The CDR3 contains 15 residues. The V gene end was trimmed by 6 bases and the J gene end by 1 base; junction bases not matched to a gene: 8. The V gene's germline CDR1 is MNHEY and CDR2 SMNVEV (reference sequence). For the CDR3, the DNA is TGTGCCAGCAGGGATGGGACAGTACTCCAAGAGACCCAGTACTTC. Its translation: CASRDGTVLQETQYF.

The chain recombines TRBV5-1 with TRBJ1-2, with 8 bases matching TRBD1. V trimming: 3 bases; J trimming: 5 bases; junction bases outside the gene matches: 12. Germline assignment: CDR1 SGHRS and CDR2 YFSETQ. The CDR3 is 16 residues long. CDR3 loop: CASSSDRDSNGYGYTF. CDR3 sequence (DNA): TGCGCCAGCAGCTCGGACAGGGACTCGAACGGGTATGGCTACACCTTC.

This clone was seen a single time. The genes are TRBV6-5 and TRBJ2-3; the D gene is possibly TRBD1 (6 bases). This CDR3 is 13 amino acids long. V was cut by 2 bases and J by 9 bases, with 12 bases left in between. Germline V gives CDR1 MNHEY, CDR2 SVGAGI. The CDR3 reads CASSYLGQGTQYF. As DNA, the CDR3 is TGTGCCAGCAGTTACCTCGGGCAGGGGACGCAGTATTTT.

The chain recombines TRBV29-1 with TRBJ2-7, with a tentative D call TRBD2 (6 bases). This CDR3 comprises 13 residues. V gave up 4 bases and J gave up 2 bases, with 12 bases separating them. Germline V gene sequence: CDR1 SQVTM, CDR2 ANQGSEA. The CDR3 region has the DNA TGCAGCGTTGGACACGGGGGTACCTACGAGCAGTACTTC. Residues: CSVGHGGTYEQYF.

The CDR3 spells CASSQEDSAYEQYF. The CDR3 coding sequence is TGTGCCAGCAGCCAAGAGGACAGTGCCTACGAGCAGTACTTC. The V and J genes are TRBV14 and TRBJ2-7; maybe TRBD1 (6 bases). Germline-derived CDR1 and CDR2 are SGHDN and FVKESK. V dropped 0 bases and J dropped 2 bases, with 8 bases sitting between them. The CDR3 consists of 14 residues.